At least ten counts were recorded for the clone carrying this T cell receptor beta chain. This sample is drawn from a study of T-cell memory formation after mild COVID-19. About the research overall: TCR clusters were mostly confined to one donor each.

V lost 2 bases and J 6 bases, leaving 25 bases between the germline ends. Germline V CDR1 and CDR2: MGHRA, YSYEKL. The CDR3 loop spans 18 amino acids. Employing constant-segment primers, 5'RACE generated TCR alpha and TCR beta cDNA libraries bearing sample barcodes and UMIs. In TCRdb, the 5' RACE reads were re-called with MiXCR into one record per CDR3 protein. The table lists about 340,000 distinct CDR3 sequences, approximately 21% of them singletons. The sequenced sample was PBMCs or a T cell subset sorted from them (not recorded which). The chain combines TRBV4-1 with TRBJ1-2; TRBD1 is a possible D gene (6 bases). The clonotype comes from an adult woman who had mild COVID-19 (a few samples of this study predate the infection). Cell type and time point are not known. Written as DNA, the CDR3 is TGCGCCAGCAGCCAAATACCAGCTCTGACAGGCCGCCGTGATGGCTACACCTTC. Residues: CASSQIPALTGRRDGYTF.